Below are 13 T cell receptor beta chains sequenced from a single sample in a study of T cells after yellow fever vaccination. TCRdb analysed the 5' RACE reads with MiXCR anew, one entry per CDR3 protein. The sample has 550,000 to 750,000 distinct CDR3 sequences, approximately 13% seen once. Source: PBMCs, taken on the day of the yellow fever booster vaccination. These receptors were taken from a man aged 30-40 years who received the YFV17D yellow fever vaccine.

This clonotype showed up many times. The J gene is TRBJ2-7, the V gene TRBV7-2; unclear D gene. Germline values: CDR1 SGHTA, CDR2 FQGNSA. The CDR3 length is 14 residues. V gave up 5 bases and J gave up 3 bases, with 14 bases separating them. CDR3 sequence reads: CASSQSRTDYEQYF. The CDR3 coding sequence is TGTGCCAGCAGCCAGAGTCGTACTGACTACGAGCAGTACTTC.

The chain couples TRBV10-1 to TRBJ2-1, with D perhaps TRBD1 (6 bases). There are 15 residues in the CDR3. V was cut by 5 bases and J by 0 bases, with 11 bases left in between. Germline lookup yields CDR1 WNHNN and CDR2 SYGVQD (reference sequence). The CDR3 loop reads CASSSRGSSYNEQFF. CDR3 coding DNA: TGCGCCAGCAGTTCGAGGGGGAGCTCCTACAATGAGCAGTTCTTC.

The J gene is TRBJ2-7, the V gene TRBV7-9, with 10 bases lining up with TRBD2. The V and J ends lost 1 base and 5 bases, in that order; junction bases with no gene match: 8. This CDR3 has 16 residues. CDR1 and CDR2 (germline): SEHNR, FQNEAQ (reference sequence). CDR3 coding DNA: TGTGCCAGCAGCTTAGGTCTAGCGGGAGCCTTCCACGAGCAGTACTTC. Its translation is CASSLGLAGAFHEQYF.

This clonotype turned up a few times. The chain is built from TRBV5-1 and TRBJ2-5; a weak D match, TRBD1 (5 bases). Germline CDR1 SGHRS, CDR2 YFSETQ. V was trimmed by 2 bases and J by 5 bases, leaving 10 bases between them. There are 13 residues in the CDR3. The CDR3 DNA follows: TGCGCCAGCAGCTTCGGCGACAGCGAGACCCAGTACTTC. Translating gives CASSFGDSETQYF.

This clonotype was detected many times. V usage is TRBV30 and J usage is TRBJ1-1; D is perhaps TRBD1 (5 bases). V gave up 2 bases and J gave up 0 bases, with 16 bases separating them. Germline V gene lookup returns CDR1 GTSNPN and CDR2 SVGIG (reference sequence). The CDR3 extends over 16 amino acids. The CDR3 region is CAWSYSGTQMNTEAFF. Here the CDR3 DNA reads TGTGCCTGGAGTTACTCCGGGACTCAAATGAACACTGAAGCTTTCTTT.

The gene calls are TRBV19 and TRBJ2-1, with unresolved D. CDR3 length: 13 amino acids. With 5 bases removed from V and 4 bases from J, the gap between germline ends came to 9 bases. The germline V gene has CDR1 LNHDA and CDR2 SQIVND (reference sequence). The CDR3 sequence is CASSHYGYNEQFF. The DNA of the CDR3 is TGTGCCAGTAGTCACTACGGTTACAATGAGCAGTTCTTC. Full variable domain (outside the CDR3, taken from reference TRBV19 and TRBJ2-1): DGGITQSPKYLFRKEGQNVTLSCEQNLNHDAMYWYRQDPGQGLRLIYYSQIVNDFQKGDIAEGYSVSREKKESFPLTVTSAQKNPTAFYLCASSHYGYNEQFFGPGTRLTVL.

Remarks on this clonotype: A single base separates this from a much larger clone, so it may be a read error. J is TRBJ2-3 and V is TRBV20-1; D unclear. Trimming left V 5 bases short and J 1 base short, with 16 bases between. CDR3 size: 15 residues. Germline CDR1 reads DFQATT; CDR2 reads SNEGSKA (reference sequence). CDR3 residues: CSALDRYVGTDTQYF. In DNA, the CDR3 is TGCAGTGCTCTTGACCGCTACGTGGGCACAGATACGCAGTATTTT.

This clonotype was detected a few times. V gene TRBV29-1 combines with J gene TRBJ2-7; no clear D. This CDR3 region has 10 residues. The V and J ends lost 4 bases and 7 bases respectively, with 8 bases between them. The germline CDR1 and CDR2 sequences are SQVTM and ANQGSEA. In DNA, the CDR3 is TGCAGCGTTGGTACCCGGGAGCAGTACTTC. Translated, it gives CSVGTREQYF.

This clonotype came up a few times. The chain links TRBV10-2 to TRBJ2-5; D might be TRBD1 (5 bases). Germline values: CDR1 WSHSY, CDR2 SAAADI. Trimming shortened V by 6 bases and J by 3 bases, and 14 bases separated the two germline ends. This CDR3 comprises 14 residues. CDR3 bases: TGCGCCAGCAGGGATGCCCTCAGGGAAGAGACCCAGTACTTC. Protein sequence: CASRDALREETQYF.

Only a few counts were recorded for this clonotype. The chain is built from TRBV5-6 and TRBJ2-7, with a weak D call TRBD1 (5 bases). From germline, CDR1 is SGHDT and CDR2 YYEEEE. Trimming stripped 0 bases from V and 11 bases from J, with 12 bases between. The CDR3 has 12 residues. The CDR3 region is CASSLGQGWKYF. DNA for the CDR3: TGTGCCAGCAGCTTGGGGCAGGGATGGAAGTACTTC.

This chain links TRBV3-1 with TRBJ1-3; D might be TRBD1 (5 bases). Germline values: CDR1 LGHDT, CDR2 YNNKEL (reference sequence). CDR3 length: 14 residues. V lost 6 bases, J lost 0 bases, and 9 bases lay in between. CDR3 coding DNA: TGTGCCAGCAGTCCCGGGACCTCTGGAAACACCATATATTTT. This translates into CASSPGTSGNTIYF.

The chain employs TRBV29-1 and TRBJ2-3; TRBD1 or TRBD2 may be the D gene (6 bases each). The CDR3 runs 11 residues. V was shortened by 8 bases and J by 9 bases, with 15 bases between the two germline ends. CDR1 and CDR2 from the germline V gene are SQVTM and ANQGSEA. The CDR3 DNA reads TGCAGCTTCTACCGGAGGGGGACGCAGTATTTT. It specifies CSFYRRGTQYF.

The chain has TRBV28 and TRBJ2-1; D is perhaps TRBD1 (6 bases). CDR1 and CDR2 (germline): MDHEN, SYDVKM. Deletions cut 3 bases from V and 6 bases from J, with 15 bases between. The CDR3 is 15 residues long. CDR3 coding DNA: TGTGCCAGCAGTTTCAGGACGCAGGGGAGCAATGAGCAGTTCTTC. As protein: CASSFRTQGSNEQFF.